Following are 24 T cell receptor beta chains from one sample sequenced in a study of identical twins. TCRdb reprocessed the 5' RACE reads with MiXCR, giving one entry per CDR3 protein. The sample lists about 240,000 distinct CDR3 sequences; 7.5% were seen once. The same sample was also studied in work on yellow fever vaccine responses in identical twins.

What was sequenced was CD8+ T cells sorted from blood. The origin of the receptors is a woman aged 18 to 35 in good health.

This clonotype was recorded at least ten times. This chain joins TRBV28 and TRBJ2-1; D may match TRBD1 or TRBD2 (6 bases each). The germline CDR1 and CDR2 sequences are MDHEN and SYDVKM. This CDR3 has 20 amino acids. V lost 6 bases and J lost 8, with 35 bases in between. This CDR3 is CASSPGGGLTPTGLEDEQFF. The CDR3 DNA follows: TGTGCCAGCAGCCCCGGGGGCGGTTTAACTCCGACAGGCCTCGAGGATGAGCAGTTCTTC.

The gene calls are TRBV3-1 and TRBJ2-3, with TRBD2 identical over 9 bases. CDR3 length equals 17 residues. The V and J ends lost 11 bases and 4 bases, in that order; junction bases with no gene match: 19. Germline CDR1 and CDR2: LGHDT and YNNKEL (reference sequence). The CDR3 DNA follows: TGTGCCTCCACCCAAGACCCCTGGCGGGAGGGTCCAGATACGCAGTATTTT. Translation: CASTQDPWREGPDTQYF.

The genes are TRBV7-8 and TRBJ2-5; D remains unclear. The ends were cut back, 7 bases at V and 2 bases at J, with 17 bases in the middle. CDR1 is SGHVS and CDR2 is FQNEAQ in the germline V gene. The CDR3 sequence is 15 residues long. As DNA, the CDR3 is TGTGCCAGCACCCCGGCCCGATGGGGTCAAGAGACCCAGTACTTC. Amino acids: CASTPARWGQETQYF.

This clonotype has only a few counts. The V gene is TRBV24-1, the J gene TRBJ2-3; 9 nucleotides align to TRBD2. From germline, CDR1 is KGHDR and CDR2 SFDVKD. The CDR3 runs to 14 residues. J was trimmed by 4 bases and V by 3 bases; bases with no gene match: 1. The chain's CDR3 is CATSDLAGPDTQYF. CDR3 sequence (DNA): TGTGCCACCAGTGATCTAGCGGGACCAGATACGCAGTATTTT.

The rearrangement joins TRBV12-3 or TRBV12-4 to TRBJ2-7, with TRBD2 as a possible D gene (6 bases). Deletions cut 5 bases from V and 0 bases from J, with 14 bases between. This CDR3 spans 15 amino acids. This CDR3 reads CASSDSRDSSYEQYF. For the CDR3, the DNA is TGTGCCAGCAGTGACTCTAGGGACTCCTCCTACGAGCAGTACTTC.

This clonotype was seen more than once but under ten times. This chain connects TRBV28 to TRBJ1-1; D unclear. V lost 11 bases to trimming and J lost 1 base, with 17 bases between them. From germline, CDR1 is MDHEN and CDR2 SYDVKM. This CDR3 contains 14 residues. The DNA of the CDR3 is TGTGCCGCCCAGTTCCCGGCAGGGAACACTGAAGCTTTCTTT. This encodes CAAQFPAGNTEAFF.

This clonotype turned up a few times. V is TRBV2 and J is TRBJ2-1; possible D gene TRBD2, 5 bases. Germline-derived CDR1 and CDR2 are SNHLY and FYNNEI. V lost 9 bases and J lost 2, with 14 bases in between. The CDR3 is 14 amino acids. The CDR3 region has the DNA TGTGCCAGTAACGGGGTACTAGCCTACAATGAGCAGTTCTTC. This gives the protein CASNGVLAYNEQFF.

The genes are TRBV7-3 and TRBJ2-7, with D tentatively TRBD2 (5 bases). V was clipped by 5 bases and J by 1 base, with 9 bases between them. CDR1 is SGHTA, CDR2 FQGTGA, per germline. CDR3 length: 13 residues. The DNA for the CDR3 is TGTGCCAGCAGCATATCGGGGTCCTACGAGCAGTACTTC. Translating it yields CASSISGSYEQYF.

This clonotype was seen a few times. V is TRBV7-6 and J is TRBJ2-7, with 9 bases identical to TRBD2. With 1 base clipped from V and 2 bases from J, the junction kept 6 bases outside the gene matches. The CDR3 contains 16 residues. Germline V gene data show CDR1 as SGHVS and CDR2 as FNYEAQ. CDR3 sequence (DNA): TGTGCCAGCAGCTTAGTTAAGGCTAGCGGGGCCTACGAGCAGTACTTC. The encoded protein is CASSLVKASGAYEQYF. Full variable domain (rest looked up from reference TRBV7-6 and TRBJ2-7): GAGVSQSPRYKVTKRGQDVALRCDPISGHVSLYWYRQALGQGPEFLTYFNYEAQQDKSGLPNDRFSAERPEGSISTLTIQRTEQRDSAMYRCASSLVKASGAYEQYFGPGTRLTVT.

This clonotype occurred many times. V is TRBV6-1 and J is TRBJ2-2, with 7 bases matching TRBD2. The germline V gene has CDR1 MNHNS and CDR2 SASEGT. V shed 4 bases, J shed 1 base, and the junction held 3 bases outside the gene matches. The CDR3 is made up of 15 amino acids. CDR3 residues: CASSGSGENTGELFF. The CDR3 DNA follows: TGTGCCAGCAGTGGGAGCGGGGAGAACACCGGGGAGCTGTTTTTT.

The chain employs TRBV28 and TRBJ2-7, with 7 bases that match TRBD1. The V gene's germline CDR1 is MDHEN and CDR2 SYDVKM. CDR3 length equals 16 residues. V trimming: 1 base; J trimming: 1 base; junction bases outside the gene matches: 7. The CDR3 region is CASSLYGTDPSYEQYF. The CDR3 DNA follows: TGTGCCAGCAGTTTATATGGGACAGACCCTTCCTACGAGCAGTACTTC.

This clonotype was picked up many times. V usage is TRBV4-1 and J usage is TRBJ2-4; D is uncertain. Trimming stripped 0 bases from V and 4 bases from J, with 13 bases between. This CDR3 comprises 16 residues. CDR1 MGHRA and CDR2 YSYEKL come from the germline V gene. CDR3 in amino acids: CASSQDSVGQKNIQYF. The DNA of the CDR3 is TGCGCCAGCAGCCAAGATTCGGTAGGGCAGAAAAACATTCAGTACTTC.

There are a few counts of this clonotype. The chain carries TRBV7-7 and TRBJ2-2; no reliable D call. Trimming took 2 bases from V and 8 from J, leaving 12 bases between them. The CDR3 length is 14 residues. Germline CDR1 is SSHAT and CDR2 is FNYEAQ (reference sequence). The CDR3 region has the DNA TGTGCCAGCAGCTTAAGAAAGGGATCGGGGGAGCTGTTTTTT. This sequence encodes CASSLRKGSGELFF.

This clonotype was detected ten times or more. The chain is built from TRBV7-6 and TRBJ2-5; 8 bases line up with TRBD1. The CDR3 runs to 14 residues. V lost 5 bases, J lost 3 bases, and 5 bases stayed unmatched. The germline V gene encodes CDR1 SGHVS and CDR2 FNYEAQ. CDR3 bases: TGTGCCAGCAGCCCTGACAGGGGTGAAGAGACCCAGTACTTC. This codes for CASSPDRGEETQYF.

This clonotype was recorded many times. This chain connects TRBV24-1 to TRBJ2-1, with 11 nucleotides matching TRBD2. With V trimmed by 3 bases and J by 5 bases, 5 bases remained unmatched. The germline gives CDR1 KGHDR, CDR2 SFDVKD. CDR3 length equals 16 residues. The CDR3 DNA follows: TGTGCCACCAGTGATCTGACTAGCGGGACAAACAATGAGCAGTTCTTC. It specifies CATSDLTSGTNNEQFF.

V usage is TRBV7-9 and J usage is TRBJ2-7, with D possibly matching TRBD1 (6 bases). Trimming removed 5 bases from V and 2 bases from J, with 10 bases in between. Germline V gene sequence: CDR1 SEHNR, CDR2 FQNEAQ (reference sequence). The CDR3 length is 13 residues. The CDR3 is CASSEGVPYEQYF. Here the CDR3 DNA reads TGTGCCAGCAGCGAGGGGGTTCCCTACGAGCAGTACTTC.

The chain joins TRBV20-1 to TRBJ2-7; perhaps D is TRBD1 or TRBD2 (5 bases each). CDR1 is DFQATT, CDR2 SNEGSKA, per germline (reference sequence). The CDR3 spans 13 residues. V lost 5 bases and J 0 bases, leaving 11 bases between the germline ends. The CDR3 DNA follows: TGCAGTGCTCTGGGGGAGAGCTCCTACGAGCAGTACGTC. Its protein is CSALGESSYEQYV.

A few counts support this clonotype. CDR3 sequence (DNA): TGTGCTAGTGGTTTGGGGAACACTGAAGCTTTCTTT. Translating gives CASGLGNTEAFF. This chain links TRBV12-5 with TRBJ1-1; D is unresolved. The CDR3 is 12 amino acids. V was clipped by 1 base and J by 1 base, with 1 base between them. Germline loops: CDR1 LGHNT, CDR2 FRNRAP.

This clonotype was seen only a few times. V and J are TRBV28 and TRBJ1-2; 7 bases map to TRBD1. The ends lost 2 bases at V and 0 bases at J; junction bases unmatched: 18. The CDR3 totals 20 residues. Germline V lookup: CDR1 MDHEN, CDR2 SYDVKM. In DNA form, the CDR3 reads TGTGCCAGCAGTTTACCAGTCGACAGGGAGGTTAGATTTTCTAACTATGGCTACACCTTC. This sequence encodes CASSLPVDREVRFSNYGYTF.

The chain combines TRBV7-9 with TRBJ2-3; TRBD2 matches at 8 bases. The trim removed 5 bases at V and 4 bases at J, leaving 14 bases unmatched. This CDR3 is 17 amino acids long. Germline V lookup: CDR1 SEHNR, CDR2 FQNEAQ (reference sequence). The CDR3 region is CASSHRPERENSDTQYF. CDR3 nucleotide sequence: TGTGCCAGCAGCCACCGACCCGAGCGGGAGAACTCAGATACGCAGTATTTT.

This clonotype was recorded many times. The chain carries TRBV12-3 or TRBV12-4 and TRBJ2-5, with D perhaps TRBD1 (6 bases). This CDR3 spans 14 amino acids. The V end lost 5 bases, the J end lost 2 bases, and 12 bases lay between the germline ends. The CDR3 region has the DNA TGTGCCAGCAGTCTAGGACAGTTTCAAGAGACCCAGTACTTC. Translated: CASSLGQFQETQYF.

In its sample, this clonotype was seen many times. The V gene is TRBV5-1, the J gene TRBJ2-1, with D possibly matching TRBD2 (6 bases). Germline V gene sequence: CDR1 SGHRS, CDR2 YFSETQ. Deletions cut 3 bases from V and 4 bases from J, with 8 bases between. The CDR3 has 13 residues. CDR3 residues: CASSSGLYNEQFF. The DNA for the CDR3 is TGCGCCAGCAGCTCGGGACTGTACAATGAGCAGTTCTTC.

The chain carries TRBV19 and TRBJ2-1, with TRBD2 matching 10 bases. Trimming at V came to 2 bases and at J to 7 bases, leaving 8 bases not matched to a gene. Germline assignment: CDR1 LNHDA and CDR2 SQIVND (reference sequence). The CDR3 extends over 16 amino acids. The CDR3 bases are TGTGCCAGTAGTATAAGTTACGGACTAGCGGCGAATGAGCAGTTCTTC. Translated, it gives CASSISYGLAANEQFF.

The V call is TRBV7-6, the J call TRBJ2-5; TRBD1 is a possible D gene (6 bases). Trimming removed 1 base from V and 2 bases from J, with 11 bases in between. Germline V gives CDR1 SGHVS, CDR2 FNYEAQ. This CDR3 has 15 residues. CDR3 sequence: CASSLVGTPQETQYF. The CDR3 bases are TGTGCCAGCAGCTTAGTTGGGACACCTCAAGAGACCCAGTACTTC.